This TCR beta chain was identified during a study of cytomegalovirus exposure and HLA in healthy donors. Findings of the study overall: Cytomegalovirus-associated TCR beta chains were listed, numbering more than 150.

The donors belonged to the approximately 120-subject validation cohort, separate from the approximately 670-subject first cohort. V was shortened by 3 bases and J by 7 bases, with 10 bases between the two germline ends. Germline V gives CDR1 SGHVS, CDR2 FQNEAQ. CDR3 length: 13 amino acids. Regarding this clone: The antigen remains undetermined.

Clones were read by immunoSEQ multiplex PCR, and TCRdb kept only the in-frame ones, dropping some. Here the sample spans about 120,000 clones, approximately 91% being singletons. The sequence came from a man between 18 and 29 years old in good health and CMV-seropositive. Sequenced sample: PBMCs. The V and J genes are TRBV7-8 and TRBJ1-5, with D maybe TRBD1 (5 bases). The CDR3 DNA sequence: TGTGCCAGCAGCTTTCCAGGGCGACAGCCCCAGCATTTT. Its translation: CASSFPGRQPQHF.